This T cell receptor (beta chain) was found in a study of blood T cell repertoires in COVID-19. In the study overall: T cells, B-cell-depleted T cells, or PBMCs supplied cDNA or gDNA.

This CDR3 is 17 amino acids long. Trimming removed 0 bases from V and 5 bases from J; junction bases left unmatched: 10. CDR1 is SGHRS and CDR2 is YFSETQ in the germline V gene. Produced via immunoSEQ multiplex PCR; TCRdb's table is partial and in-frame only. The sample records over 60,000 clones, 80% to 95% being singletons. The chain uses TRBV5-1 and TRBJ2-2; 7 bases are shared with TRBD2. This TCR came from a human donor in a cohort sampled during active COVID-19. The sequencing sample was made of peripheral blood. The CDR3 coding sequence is TGCGCCAGCAGCTTGGGTGCACTAGCGAGGACGACCGGGGAGCTGTTTTTT. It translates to CASSLGALARTTGELFF.